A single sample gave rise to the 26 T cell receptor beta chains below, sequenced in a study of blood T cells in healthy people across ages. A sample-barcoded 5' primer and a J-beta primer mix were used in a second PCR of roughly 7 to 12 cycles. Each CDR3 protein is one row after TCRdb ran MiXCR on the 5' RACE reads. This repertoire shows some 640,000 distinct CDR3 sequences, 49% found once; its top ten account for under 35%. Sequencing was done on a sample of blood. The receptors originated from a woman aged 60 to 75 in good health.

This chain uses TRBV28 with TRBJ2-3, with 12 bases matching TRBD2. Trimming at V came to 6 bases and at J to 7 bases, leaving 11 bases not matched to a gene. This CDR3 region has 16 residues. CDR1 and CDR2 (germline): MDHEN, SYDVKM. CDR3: CASSRGTSGRINTQYF. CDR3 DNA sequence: TGTGCCAGCAGCCGGGGGACTAGCGGGCGCATAAATACGCAGTATTTT.

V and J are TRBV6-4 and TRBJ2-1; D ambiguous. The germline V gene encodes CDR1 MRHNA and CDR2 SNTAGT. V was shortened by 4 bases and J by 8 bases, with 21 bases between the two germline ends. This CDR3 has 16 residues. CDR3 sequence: CASSGRPIGSYDEQFF. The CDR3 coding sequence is TGTGCCAGCAGTGGCCGACCTATTGGGTCATACGATGAGCAGTTCTTC.

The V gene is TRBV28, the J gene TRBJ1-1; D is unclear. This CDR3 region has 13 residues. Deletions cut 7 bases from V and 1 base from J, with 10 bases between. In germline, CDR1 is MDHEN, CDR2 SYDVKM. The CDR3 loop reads CASTTRRNTEAFF. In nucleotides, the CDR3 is TGTGCCAGCACGACCCGGAGGAACACTGAAGCTTTCTTT.

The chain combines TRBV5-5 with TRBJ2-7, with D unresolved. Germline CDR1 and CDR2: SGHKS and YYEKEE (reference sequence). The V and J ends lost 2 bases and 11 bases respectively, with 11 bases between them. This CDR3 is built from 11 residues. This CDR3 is CASSFGEKEYF. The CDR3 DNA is TGTGCCAGCAGCTTTGGCGAAAAAGAGTACTTC.

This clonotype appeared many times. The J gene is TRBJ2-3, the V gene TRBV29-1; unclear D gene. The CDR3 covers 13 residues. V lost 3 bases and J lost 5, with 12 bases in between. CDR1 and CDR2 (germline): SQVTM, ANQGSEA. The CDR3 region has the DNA TGCAGCGTTGATTATAACAGAGGAGATACGCAGTATTTT. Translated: CSVDYNRGDTQYF.

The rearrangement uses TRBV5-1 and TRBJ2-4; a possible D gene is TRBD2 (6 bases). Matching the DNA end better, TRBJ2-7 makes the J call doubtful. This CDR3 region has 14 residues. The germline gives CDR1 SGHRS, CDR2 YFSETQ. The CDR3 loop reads CASSSSSAPYEQYF. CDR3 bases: TGCGCCAGCAGCTCGTCTAGCGCTCCCTACGAGCAGTACTTC.

The CDR3 DNA is TGCGCCAGCAGCTTGGAACGGGGAGAGCAGTTCTTC. Translated: CASSLERGEQFF. The gene calls are TRBV5-1 and TRBJ2-1; possible D gene TRBD2, 5 bases. Between the trimmed V and J ends, which lost 0 bases and 10 bases, there was a span of 8 bases. CDR1 SGHRS and CDR2 YFSETQ come from the germline V gene. The CDR3 has 12 amino acids.

Here the CDR3 reads CAISPLGGSDTEAFF. The CDR3, as DNA: TGTGCCATCAGTCCACTAGGGGGGTCCGACACTGAAGCTTTCTTT. The chain has TRBV10-3 and TRBJ1-1; D might be TRBD1 (6 bases). The CDR3 covers 15 residues. The germline V gene has CDR1 ENHRY and CDR2 SYGVKD. The V end lost 5 bases, the J end lost 3 bases, and 16 bases lay between the germline ends.

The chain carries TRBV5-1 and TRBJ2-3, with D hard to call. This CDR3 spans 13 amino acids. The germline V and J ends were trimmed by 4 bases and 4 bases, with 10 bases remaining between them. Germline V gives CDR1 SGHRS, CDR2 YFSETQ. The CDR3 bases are TGCGCCAGCAGCCTACCGCCTGCAGATACGCAGTATTTT. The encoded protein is CASSLPPADTQYF. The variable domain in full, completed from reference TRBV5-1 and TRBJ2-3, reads KAGVTQTPRYLIKTRGQQVTLSCSPISGHRSVSWYQQTPGQGLQFLFEYFSETQRNKGNFPGRFSGRQFSNSRSEMNVSTLELGDSALYLCASSLPPADTQYFGPGTRLTVL.

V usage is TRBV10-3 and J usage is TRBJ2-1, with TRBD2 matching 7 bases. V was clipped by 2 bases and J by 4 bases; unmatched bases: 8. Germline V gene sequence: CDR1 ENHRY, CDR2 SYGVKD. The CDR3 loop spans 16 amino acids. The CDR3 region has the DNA TGTGCCATCAGTGAGAGGGTGACTAGCAGTTACAATGAGCAGTTCTTC. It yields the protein CAISERVTSSYNEQFF.

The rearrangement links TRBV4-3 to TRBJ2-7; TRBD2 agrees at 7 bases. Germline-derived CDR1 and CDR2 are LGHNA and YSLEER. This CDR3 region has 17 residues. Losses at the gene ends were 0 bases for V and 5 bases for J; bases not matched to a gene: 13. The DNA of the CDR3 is TGCGCCAGCAGCCAAGATTCCCCTAGCGGCCCGAACCACGAGCAGTACTTC. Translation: CASSQDSPSGPNHEQYF.

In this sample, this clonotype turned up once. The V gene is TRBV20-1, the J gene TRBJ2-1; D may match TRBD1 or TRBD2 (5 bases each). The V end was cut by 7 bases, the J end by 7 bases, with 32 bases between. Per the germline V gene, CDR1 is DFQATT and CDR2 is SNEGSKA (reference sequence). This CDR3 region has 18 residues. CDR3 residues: CSGLGQGVIPASVNEQFF. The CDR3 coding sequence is TGCAGTGGCCTTGGGCAGGGAGTAATTCCGGCGAGCGTAAATGAGCAGTTCTTC.

In nucleotides, the CDR3 is TGTGCCAGCAGTTTAAAGGTCTGCGAGCAGTACTTC. Its translation: CASSLKVCEQYF. The chain joins TRBV12-3 or TRBV12-4 to TRBJ2-5; D is unresolved. The J call may be in error: the DNA end matches TRBJ2-7 better. This CDR3 comprises 12 residues.

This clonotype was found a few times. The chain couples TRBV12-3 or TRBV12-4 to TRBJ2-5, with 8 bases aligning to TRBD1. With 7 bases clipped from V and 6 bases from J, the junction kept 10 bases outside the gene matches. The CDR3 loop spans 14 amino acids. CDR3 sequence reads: CASTVAGGMKTQYF. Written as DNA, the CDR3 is TGTGCCAGCACCGTAGCAGGGGGCATGAAGACCCAGTACTTC.

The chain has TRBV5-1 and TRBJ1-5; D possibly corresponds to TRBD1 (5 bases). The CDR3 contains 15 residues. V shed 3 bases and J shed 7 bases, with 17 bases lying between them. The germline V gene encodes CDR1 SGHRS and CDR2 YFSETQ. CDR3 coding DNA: TGCGCCAGCAGCTGGGGGTCCGGGGACGGACAGCCCCAGCATTTT. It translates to CASSWGSGDGQPQHF.

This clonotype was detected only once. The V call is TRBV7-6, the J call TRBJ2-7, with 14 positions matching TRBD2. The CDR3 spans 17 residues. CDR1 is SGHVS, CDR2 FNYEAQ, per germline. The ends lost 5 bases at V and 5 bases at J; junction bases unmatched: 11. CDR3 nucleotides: TGTGCCAGCAGCCCCCAGTTGGGACTAGCGGGAGTCAACGAGCAGTACTTC. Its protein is CASSPQLGLAGVNEQYF.

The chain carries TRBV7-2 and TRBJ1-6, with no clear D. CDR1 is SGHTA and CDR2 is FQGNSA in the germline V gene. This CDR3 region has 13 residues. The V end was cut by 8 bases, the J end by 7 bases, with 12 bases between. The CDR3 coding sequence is TGTGCCAGCGGGAGAGGGTCGAATTCACCCCTCCACTTT. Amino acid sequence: CASGRGSNSPLHF.

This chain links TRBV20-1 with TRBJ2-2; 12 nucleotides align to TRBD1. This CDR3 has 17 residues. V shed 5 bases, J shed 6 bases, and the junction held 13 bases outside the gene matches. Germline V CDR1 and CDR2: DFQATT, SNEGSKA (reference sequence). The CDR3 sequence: CSAPTSGQGAKAGELFF. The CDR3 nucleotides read TGCAGTGCTCCTACCTCGGGACAGGGGGCGAAGGCCGGGGAGCTGTTTTTT.

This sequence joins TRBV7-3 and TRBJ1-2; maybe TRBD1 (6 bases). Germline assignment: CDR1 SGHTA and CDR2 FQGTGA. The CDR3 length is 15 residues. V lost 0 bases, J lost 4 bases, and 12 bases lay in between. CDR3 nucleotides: TGTGCCAGCAGCTTAACCCCCGACAGGACCTATGGCTACACCTTC. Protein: CASSLTPDRTYGYTF.

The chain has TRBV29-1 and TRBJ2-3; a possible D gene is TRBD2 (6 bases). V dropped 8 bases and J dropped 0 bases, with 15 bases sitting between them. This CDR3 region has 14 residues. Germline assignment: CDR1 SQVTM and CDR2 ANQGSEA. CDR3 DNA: TGCAGCACATGCCGGGGGACTAGCACAGATACGCAGTATTTT. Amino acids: CSTCRGTSTDTQYF.

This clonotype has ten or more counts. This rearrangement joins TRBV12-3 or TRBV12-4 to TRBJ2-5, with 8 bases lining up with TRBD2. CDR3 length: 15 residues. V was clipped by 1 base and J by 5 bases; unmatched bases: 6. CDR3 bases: TGTGCCAGCAGTTTAGACGGGAGGGCCGGTGAGACCCAGTACTTC. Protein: CASSLDGRAGETQYF.

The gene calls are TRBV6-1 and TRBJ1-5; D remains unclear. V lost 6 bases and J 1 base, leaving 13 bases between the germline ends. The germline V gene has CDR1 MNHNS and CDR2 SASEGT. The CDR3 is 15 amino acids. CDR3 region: CASSRNDLSNQPQHF. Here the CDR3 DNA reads TGTGCCAGCAGCCGAAACGACTTAAGCAATCAGCCCCAGCATTTT.

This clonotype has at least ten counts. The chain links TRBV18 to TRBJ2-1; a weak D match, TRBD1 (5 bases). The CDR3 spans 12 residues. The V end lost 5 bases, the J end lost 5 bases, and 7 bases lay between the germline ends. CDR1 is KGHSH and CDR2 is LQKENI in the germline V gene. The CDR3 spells CASSARDNEQFF. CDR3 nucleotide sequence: TGTGCCAGCTCAGCCAGGGACAATGAGCAGTTCTTC.

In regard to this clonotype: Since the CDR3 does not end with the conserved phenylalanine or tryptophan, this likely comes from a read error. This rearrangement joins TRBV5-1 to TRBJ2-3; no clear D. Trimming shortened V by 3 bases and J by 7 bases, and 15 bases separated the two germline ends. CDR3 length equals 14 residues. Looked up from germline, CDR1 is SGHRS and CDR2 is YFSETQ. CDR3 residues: CASSSPPGSYTQYY. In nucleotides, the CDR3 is TGCGCCAGCAGCTCCCCGCCAGGCTCGTATACGCAGTATTAT.

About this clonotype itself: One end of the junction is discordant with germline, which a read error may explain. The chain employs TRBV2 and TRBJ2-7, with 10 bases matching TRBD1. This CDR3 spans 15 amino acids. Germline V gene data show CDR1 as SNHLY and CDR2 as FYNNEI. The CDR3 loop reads CAGSDLGQGLYEQYF. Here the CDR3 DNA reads TGTGCCGGCAGTGACTTGGGACAGGGGCTCTACGAGCAGTACTTC.

The CDR3 protein is CATSEDFGRGARGTQYF. As DNA, the CDR3 is TGTGCCACCAGTGAAGACTTTGGCAGGGGGGCGCGAGGAACCCAGTACTTC. This chain uses TRBV24-1 with TRBJ2-7, with a possible D match to TRBD1 (7 bases). This CDR3 region has 17 residues. Trimming shortened V by 4 bases and J by 10 bases, and 28 bases separated the two germline ends. The germline V gene encodes CDR1 KGHDR and CDR2 SFDVKD.